The T cell receptor (beta chain) under discussion was sequenced for a study of T-cell reconstitution after alpha-beta-depleted transplantation in children. Germline V CDR1 and CDR2: SGHRS, YFSETQ. Trimming shortened V by 4 bases and J by 0 bases, and 12 bases separated the two germline ends. The CDR3 has 15 amino acids. Preparation of the TCRbeta library used unique molecular identifiers. One entry per CDR3 protein results from TCRdb running MiXCR on the PCR reads. Of around 300,000 distinct CDR3 sequences listed, roughly a tenth were seen once; the top ten hold over 6%. This clonotype was observed many times.

This material consisted of PBMCs, taken before TCRalphabeta/CD19-depleted stem cell transplant. The source of this sequence is a boy less than two years old with acute myeloid leukemia, due to receive a stem cell transplant. V and J are TRBV5-1 and TRBJ2-3; no firm D call. CDR3 residues: CASSPIASSTDTQYF. CDR3 coding DNA: TGCGCCAGCAGCCCCATCGCATCTAGCACAGATACGCAGTATTTT.